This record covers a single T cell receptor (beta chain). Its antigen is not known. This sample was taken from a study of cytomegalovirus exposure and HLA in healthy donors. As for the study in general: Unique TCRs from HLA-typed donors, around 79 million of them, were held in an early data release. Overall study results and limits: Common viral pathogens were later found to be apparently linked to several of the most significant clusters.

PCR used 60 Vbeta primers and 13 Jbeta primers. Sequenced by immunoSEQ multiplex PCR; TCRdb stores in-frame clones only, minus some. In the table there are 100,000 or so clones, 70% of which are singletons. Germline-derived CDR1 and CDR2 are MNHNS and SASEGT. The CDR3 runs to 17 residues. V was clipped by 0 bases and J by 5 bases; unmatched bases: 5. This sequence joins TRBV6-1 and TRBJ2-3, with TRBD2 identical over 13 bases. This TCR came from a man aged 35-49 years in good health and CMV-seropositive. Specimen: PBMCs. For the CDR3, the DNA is TGTGCCAGCAGTGAAGCAGGACTAGCGGGAGATGGAGATACGCAGTATTTT. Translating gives CASSEAGLAGDGDTQYF.